This TCR beta chain was captured by sequencing in a study of blood T cell repertoires in COVID-19. Study processing details: Nucleated cell counts were estimated from reference gene primer amplification. Only in-frame clones appear in the TCRdb table, and some are missing; sequencing was by immunoSEQ multiplex PCR. That table is the source of V, J and clone size, and D and trimming were worked out from the DNA. Among over 150,000 clones, approximately 73% were seen once, and the ten largest hold approximately 3.7%. The V and J ends lost 5 bases and 4 bases respectively, with 18 bases between them. Germline CDR1 is SGHTA and CDR2 is FQGNSA. The CDR3 has 16 residues.

This receptor was obtained from an elderly woman with acute or convalescent COVID-19. The V and J genes are TRBV7-2 and TRBJ1-5, with D tentatively TRBD1 (5 bases). Sequenced sample: peripheral blood. As DNA, the CDR3 is TGTGCCAGCAGCCCCCGCAGCCAGGGTGTGAATCAGCCCCAGCATTTT. It encodes CASSPRSQGVNQPQHF.